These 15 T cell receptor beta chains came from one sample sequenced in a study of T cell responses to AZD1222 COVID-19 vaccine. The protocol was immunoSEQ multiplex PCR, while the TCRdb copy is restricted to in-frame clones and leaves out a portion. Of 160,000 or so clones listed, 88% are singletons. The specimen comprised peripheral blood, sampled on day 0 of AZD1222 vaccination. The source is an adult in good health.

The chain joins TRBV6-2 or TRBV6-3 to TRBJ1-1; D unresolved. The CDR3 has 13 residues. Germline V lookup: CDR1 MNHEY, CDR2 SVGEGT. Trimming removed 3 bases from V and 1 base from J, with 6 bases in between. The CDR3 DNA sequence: TGTGCCAGCAGTTATAGTGAGAACACTGAAGCTTTCTTT. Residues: CASSYSENTEAFF.

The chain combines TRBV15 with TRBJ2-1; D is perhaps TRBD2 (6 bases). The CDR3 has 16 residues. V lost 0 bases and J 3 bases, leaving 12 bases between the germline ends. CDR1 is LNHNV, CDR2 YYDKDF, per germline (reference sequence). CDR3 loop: CATSREGTGVYNEQFF. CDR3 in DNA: TGTGCCACCAGCAGAGAGGGTACGGGGGTCTACAATGAGCAGTTCTTC.

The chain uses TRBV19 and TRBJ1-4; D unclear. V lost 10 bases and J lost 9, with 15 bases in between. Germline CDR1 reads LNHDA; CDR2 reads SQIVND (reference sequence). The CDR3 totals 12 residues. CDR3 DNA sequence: TGTGCCACCTCACATCCGGGAAAAAAACTGTTTTTT. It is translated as CATSHPGKKLFF. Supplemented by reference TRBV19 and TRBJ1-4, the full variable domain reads DGGITQSPKYLFRKEGQNVTLSCEQNLNHDAMYWYRQDPGQGLRLIYYSQIVNDFQKGDIAEGYSVSREKKESFPLTVTSAQKNPTAFYLCATSHPGKKLFFGSGTQLSVL.

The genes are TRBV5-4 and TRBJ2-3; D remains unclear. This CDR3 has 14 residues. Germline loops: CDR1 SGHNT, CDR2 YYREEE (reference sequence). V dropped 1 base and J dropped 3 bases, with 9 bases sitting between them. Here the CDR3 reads CASSLSGRTDTQYF. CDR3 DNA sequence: TGTGCCAGCAGCTTGTCAGGTCGAACAGATACGCAGTATTTT.

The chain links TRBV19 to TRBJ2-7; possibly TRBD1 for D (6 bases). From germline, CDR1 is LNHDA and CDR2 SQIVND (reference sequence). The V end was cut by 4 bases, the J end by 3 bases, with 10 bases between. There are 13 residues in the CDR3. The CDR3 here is CASSRQVDYEQYF. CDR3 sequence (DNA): TGTGCCAGTAGTAGACAGGTGGACTACGAGCAGTACTTC.

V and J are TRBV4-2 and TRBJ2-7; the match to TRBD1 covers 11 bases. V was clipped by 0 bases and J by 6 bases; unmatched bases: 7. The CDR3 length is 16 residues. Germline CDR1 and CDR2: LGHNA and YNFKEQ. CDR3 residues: CASSQERDRGFSEQYF. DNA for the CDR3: TGTGCCAGCAGCCAAGAACGGGACAGGGGGTTCTCCGAGCAGTACTTC.

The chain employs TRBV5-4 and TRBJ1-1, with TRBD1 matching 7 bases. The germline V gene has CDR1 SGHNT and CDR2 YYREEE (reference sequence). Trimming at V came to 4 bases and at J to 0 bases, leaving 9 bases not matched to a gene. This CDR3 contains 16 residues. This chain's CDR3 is CASSRPRQGVNTEAFF. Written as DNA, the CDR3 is TGTGCCAGCAGCCGTCCTAGACAGGGTGTGAACACTGAAGCTTTCTTT.

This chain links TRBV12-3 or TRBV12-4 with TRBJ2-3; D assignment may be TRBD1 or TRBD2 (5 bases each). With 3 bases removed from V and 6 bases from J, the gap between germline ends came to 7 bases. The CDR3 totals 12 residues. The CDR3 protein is CASSLWGDTQYF. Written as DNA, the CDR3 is TGTGCCAGCAGTTTGTGGGGGGATACGCAGTATTTT.

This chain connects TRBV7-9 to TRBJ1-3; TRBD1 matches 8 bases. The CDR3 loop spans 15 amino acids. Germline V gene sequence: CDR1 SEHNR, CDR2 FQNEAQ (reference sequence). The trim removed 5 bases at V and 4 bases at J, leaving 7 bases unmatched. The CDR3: CASSLDRGSGNTIYF. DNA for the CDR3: TGTGCCAGCAGCCTAGACAGGGGATCCGGAAACACCATATATTTT.

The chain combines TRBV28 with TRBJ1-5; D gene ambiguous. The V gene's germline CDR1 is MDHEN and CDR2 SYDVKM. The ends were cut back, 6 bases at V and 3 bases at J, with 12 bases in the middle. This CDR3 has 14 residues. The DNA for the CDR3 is TGTGCCAGCAGCCCCCGGGCGTACAATCAGCCCCAGCATTTT. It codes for CASSPRAYNQPQHF.

The CDR3: CASSLYAGVSDTQYF. CDR3 DNA: TGTGCCAGCAGTTTGTATGCGGGAGTGAGCGATACGCAGTATTTT. V usage is TRBV28 and J usage is TRBJ2-3; TRBD2 matches 7 bases. Per germline, CDR1 MDHEN and CDR2 SYDVKM. V trimming: 3 bases; J trimming: 6 bases; junction bases outside the gene matches: 9. The CDR3 runs to 15 residues.

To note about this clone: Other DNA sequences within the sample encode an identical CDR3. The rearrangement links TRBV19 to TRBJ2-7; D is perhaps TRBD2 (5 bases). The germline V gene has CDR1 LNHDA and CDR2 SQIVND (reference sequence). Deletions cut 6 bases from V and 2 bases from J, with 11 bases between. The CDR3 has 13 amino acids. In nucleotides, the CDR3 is TGTGCCAGTAGCCGGACGGGAACCTACGAGCAGTACTTC. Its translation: CASSRTGTYEQYF. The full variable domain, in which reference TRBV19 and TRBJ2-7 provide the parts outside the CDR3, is DGGITQSPKYLFRKEGQNVTLSCEQNLNHDAMYWYRQDPGQGLRLIYYSQIVNDFQKGDIAEGYSVSREKKESFPLTVTSAQKNPTAFYLCASSRTGTYEQYFGPGTRLTVT.

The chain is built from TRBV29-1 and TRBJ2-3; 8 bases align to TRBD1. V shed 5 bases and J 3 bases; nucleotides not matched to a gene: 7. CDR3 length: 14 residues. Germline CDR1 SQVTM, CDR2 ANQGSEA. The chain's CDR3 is CSVRPGGATDTQYF. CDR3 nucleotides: TGCAGCGTTCGCCCAGGGGGCGCGACAGATACGCAGTATTTT.

CDR3 sequence (DNA): TGCAGTGCCGGGGGGTCAGAGACCCAGTACTTC. This codes for CSAGGSETQYF. The chain is built from TRBV20-1 and TRBJ2-5; the match to TRBD2 covers 7 bases. This CDR3 comprises 11 residues. Germline assignment: CDR1 DFQATT and CDR2 SNEGSKA (reference sequence). V trimming: 6 bases; J trimming: 4 bases; junction bases outside the gene matches: 2.

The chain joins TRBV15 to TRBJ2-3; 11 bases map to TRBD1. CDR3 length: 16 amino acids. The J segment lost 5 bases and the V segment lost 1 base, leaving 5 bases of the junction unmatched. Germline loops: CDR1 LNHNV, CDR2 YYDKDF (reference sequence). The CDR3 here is CATSRARTGGLDTQYF. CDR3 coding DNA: TGTGCCACCAGCAGAGCCCGGACAGGGGGCTTAGATACGCAGTATTTT.